Following are 8 T cell receptor beta chains from one sample sequenced in a study of T cells in Graves' hyperthyroidism and ophthalmopathy (dated by TCRdb to the late 2010s). The method was multiplex PCR. Data came from an Illumina HiSeq 2000. The TCR beta CDR3 regions were amplified from the RNA transcripts. A first-round RT-PCR of the TCR CDR3 used the HTBI primer set with the Qiagen OneStep RT-PCR kit. TCRdb's own reprocessing of the public reads used fastp at Q25 and MiXCR and kept productive beta chains. Here each entry gathers all rows of one CDR3 protein and keeps the most common genes and DNA. This sample comprises over 250,000 distinct CDR3 sequences, 20% to 25% of them detected only once. The ten largest make up 50% to 75% of the sample. Sample: blood. The receptor set was obtained from a man aged 30 to 45 with Graves' ophthalmopathy.

This clonotype occurred a few times. This sequence joins TRBV20-1 and TRBJ2-7; 7 nucleotides line up with TRBD2. Trimming at V came to 2 bases and at J to 8 bases, leaving 6 bases not matched to a gene. The CDR3 runs 12 residues. Germline lookup yields CDR1 DFQATT and CDR2 SNEGSKA (reference sequence). The CDR3: CSARLAGGKQYF. The DNA for the CDR3 is TGCAGTGCTAGATTAGCGGGTGGGAAGCAGTACTTC.

With regard to this clonotype: The junction and the germline gene differ at one end; a read error may be behind it. The rearrangement uses TRBV5-1 and TRBJ2-7, with no clear D. Germline V gene lookup returns CDR1 SGHRS and CDR2 YFSETQ. The CDR3 is 13 amino acids. This CDR3 reads CTSSLAPEYEQYF. Written as DNA, the CDR3 is TGCACCAGCAGCTTGGCCCCGGAGTACGAGCAGTACTTC.

On this clonotype itself: This could be a read error, since a much larger clone is one nucleotide away. J is TRBJ2-1 and V is TRBV5-1, with 8 bases matching TRBD1. The CDR3 runs to 13 residues. Germline V gives CDR1 SGHRS, CDR2 YFSETQ. DNA of the CDR3: TGCGCCAGCAGCCCGGACAGGGCAAGGGAGCAGTGCTTC. This codes for CASSPDRAREQCF.

The rearrangement joins TRBV6-1 to TRBJ1-2; the D gene is possibly TRBD1 (5 bases). Looked up from germline, CDR1 is MNHNS and CDR2 is SASEGT. V lost 1 base to trimming and J lost 4 bases, with 7 bases between them. This CDR3 is built from 13 residues. The CDR3 loop reads CASSEDRTYGYTF. CDR3 DNA: TGTGCCAGCAGTGAAGACAGGACCTATGGCTACACCTTC.

The chain couples TRBV6-5 to TRBJ2-4; 9 bases agree with TRBD1. V was clipped by 2 bases and J by 8 bases; unmatched bases: 7. Germline CDR1 reads MNHEY; CDR2 reads SVGAGI. The CDR3 length is 15 residues. CDR3 sequence reads: CASSYPTGQGHIQYF. The DNA for the CDR3 is TGTGCCAGCAGTTACCCGACGGGACAGGGTCACATTCAGTACTTC.

The rearrangement joins TRBV19 to TRBJ2-1, with 7 bases that match TRBD2. The CDR3 runs 15 residues. V dropped 4 bases and J dropped 4; count of bases not matched to a gene: 7. From germline, CDR1 is LNHDA and CDR2 SQIVND (reference sequence). CDR3 loop: CASSRSGTSYNEQFF. CDR3 DNA: TGTGCCAGTAGTAGAAGCGGGACCTCGTACAATGAGCAGTTCTTC. Filled out from reference TRBV19 and TRBJ2-1, the complete variable domain reads DGGITQSPKYLFRKEGQNVTLSCEQNLNHDAMYWYRQDPGQGLRLIYYSQIVNDFQKGDIAEGYSVSREKKESFPLTVTSAQKNPTAFYLCASSRSGTSYNEQFFGPGTRLTVL.

This clonotype appeared once. The rearrangement joins TRBV24-1 to TRBJ2-2; 8 bases align to TRBD1. V shed 4 bases, J shed 2 bases, and the junction held 5 bases outside the gene matches. The CDR3 covers 16 residues. The germline V gene has CDR1 KGHDR and CDR2 SFDVKD. CDR3 protein: CATSDRDRRNTGELFF. The CDR3 DNA follows: TGTGCCACCAGTGACCGGGACAGGAGAAACACCGGGGAGCTGTTTTTT.

In its sample, this clonotype was seen many times. The V and J genes are TRBV11-3 and TRBJ2-3, with 7 bases lining up with TRBD2. V gave up 0 bases and J gave up 2 bases; unmatched junction bases: 8. The CDR3 is made up of 17 amino acids. Germline CDR1 reads SGHNT; CDR2 reads YENEEA. The CDR3 loop reads CASSLDPAAGVTDTQYF. In DNA form, the CDR3 reads TGTGCCAGCAGCTTAGATCCAGCTGCGGGGGTCACAGATACGCAGTATTTT.